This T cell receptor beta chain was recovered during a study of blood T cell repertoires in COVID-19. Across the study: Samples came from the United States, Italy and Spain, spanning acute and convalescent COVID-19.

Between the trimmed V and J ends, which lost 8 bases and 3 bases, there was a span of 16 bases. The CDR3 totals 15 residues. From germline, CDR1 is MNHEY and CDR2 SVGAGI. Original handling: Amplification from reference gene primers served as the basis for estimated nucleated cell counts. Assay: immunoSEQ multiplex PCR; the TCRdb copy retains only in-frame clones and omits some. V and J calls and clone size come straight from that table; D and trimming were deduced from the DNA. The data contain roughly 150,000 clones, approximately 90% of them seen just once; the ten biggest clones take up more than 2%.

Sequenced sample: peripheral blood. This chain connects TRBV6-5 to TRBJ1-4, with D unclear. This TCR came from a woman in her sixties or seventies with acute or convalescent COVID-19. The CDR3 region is CASAARVGANEKLFF. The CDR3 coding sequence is TGTGCCAGCGCCGCTAGGGTCGGGGCTAATGAAAAACTGTTTTTT.